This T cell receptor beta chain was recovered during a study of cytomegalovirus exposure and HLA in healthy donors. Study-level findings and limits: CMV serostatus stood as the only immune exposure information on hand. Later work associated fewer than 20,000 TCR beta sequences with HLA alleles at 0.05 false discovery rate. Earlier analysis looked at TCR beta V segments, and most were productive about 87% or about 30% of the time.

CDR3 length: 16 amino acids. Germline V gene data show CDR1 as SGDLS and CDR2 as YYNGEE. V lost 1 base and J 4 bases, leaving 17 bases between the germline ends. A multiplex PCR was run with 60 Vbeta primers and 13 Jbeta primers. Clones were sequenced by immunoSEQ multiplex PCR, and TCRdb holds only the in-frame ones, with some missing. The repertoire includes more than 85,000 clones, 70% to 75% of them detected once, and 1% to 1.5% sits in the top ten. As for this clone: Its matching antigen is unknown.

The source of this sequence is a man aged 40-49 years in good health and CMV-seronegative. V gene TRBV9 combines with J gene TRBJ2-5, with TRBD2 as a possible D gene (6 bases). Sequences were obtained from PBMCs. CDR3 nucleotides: TGTGCCAGCAGCGTAAGTCCCTCGGCTAGCGCAGAGACCCAGTACTTC. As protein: CASSVSPSASAETQYF.